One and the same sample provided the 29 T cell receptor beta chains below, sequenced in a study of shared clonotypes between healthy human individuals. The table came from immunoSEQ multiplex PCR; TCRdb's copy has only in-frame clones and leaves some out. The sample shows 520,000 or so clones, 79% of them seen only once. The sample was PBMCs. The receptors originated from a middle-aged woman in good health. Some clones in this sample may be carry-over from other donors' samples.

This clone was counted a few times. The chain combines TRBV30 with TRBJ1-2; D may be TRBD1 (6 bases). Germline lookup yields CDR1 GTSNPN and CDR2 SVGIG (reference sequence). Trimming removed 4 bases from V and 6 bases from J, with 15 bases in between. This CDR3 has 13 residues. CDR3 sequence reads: CAWKEQGPHGYTF. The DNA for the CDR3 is TGTGCCTGGAAAGAACAGGGTCCGCATGGCTACACCTTC.

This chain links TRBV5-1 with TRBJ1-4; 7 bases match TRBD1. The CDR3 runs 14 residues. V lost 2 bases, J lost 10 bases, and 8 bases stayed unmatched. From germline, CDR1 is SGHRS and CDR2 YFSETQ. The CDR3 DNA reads TGCGCCAGCAGCTTAAGGCAGGGGGGCGGAAAACTGTTTTTT. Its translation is CASSLRQGGGKLFF.

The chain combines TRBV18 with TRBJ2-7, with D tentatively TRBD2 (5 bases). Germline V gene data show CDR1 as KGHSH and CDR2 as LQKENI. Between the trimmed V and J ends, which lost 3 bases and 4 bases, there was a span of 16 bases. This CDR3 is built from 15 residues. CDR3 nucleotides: TGTGCCAGCTCACCCTACGTCGGGTTAGCGTACGAGCAGTACTTC. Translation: CASSPYVGLAYEQYF. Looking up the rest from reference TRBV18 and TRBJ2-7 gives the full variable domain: NAGVMQNPRHLVRRRGQEARLRCSPMKGHSHVYWYRQLPEEGLKFMVYLQKENIIDESGMPKERFSAEFPKEGPSILRIQQVVRGDSAAYFCASSPYVGLAYEQYFGPGTRLTVT.

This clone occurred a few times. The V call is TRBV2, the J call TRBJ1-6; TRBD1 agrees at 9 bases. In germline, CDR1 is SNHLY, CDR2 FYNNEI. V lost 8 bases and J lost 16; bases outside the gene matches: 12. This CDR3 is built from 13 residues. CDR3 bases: TGTGCCAGCTCCGGGACAGGGAATCCGGGGCTCCACTTT. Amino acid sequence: CASSGTGNPGLHF.

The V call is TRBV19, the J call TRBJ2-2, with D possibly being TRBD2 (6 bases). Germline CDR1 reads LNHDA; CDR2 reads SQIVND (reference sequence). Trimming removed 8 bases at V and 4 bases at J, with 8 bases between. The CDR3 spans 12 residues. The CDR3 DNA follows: TGTGCCAGTGGGACTGTCACCGGGGAGCTGTTTTTT. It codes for CASGTVTGELFF. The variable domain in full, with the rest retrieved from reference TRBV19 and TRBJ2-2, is DGGITQSPKYLFRKEGQNVTLSCEQNLNHDAMYWYRQDPGQGLRLIYYSQIVNDFQKGDIAEGYSVSREKKESFPLTVTSAQKNPTAFYLCASGTVTGELFFGEGSRLTVL.

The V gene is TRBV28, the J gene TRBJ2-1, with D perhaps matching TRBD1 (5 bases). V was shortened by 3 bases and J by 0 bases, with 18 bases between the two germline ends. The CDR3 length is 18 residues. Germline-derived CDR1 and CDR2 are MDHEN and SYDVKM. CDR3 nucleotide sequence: TGTGCCAGCAGTTTTGAATTTGGGGCAGGCAGCTCCTACAATGAGCAGTTCTTC. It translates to CASSFEFGAGSSYNEQFF.

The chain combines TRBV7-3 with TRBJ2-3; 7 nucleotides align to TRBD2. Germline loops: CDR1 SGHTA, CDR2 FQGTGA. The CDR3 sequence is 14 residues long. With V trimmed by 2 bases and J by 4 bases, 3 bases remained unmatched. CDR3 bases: TGTGCCAGCAGCTTAGCGGGAGCTGCAGATACGCAGTATTTT. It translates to CASSLAGAADTQYF.

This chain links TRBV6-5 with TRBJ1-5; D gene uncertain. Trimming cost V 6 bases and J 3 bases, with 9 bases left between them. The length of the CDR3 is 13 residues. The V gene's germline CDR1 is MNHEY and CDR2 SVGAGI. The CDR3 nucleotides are TGTGCCAGCAGACGCACCCCCAATCAGCCCCAGCATTTT. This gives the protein CASRRTPNQPQHF.

CDR3 residues: CSVQGTSYNEQFF. The CDR3 DNA reads TGCAGCGTTCAGGGGACCTCCTACAATGAGCAGTTCTTC. The chain recombines TRBV29-1 with TRBJ2-1, with D possibly TRBD1 on 6 matching bases. The V gene lost 5 bases and the J gene lost 0 bases, with 8 bases spanning the gap. The germline V gene has CDR1 SQVTM and CDR2 ANQGSEA. The CDR3 loop spans 13 amino acids.

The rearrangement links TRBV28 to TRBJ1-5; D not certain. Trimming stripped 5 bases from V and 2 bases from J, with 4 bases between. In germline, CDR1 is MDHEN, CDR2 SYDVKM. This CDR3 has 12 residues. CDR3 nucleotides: TGTGCCAGCAGTACGGGCAATCAGCCCCAGCATTTT. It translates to CASSTGNQPQHF.

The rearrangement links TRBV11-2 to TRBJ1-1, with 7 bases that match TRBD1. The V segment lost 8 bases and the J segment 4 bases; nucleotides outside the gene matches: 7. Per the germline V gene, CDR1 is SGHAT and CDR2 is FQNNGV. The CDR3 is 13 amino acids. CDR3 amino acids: CASSLNRGTEAFF. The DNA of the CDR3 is TGTGCCAGCTCCCTAAACAGGGGCACTGAAGCTTTCTTT.

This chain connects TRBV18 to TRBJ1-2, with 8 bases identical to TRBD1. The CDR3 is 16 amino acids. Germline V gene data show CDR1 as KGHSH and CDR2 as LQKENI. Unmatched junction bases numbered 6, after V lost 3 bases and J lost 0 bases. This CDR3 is CASSPGQGSANYGYTF. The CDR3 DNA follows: TGTGCCAGCTCACCCGGACAGGGCAGCGCTAACTATGGCTACACCTTC.

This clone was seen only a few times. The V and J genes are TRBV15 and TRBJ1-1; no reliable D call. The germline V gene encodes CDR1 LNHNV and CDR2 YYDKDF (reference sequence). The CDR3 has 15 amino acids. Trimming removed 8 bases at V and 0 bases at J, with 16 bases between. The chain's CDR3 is CATSPTREVNTEAFF. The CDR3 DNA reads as TGTGCCACCTCGCCTACCCGGGAAGTGAACACTGAAGCTTTCTTT.

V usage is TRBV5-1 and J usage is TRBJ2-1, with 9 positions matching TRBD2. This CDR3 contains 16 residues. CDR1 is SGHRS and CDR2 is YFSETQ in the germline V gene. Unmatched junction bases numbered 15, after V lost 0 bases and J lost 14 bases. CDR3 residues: CASSLAGLAGAGWEFF. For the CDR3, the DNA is TGCGCCAGCAGCTTGGCCGGGTTAGCGGGAGCCGGGTGGGAGTTCTTC.

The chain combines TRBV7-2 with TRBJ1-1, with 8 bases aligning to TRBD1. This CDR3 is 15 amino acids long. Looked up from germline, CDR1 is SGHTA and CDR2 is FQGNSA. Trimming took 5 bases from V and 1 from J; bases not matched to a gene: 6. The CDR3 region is CASSRPGTGNTEAFF. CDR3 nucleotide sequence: TGTGCCAGCAGCCGTCCCGGGACAGGGAACACTGAAGCTTTCTTT.

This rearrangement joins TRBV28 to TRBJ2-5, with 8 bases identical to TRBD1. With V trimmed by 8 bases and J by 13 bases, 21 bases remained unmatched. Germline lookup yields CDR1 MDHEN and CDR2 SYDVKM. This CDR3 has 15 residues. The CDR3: CASPPSRDRSARGYF. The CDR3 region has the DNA TGTGCCAGCCCGCCTTCGCGGGACAGGTCCGCAAGAGGGTACTTC.

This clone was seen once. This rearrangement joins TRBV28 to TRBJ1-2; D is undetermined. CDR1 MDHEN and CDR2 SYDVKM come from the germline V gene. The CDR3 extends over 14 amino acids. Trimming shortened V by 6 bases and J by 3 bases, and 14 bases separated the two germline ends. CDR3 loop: CASRLPGYDYGYTF. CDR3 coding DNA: TGTGCCAGCAGGCTCCCGGGGTACGACTATGGCTACACCTTC.

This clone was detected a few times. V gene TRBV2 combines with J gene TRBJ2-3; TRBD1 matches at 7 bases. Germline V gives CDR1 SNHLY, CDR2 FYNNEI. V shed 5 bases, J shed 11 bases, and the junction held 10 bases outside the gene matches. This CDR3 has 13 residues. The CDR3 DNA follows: TGTGCCAGCAGTCCCCAGAGGGGACAGATGCAGTATTTT. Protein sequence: CASSPQRGQMQYF.

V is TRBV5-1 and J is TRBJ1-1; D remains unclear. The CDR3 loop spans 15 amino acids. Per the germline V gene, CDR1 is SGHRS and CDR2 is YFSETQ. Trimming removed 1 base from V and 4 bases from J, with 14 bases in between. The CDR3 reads CASSLISHPSTEAFF. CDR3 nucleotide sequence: TGCGCCAGCAGCTTGATTTCCCACCCGAGCACTGAAGCTTTCTTT.

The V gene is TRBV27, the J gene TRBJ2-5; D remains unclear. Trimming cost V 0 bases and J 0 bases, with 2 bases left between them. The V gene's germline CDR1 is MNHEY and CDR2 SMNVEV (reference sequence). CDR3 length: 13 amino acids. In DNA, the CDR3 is TGTGCCAGCAGTTTATCGTACCAAGAGACCCAGTACTTC. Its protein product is CASSLSYQETQYF.

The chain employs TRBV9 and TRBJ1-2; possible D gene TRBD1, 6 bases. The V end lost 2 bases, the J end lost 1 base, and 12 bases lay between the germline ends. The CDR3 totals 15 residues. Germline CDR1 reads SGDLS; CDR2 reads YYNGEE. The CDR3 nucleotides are TGTGCCAGCAGCGTTGGGGGGCCCCTTAACTATGGCTACACCTTC. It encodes CASSVGGPLNYGYTF.

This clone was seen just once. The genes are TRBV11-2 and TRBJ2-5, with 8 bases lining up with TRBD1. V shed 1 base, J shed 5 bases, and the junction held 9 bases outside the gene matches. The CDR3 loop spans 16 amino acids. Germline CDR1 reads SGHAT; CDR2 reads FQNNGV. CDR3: CASSLGVSGGGETQYF. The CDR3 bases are TGTGCCAGCAGCTTAGGGGTTTCAGGGGGCGGTGAGACCCAGTACTTC.

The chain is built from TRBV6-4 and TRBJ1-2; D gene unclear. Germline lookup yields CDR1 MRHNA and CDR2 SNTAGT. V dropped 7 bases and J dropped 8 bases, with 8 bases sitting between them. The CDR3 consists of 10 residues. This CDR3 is CASKKRGYTF. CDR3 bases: TGTGCCAGCAAAAAGAGGGGCTACACCTTC.

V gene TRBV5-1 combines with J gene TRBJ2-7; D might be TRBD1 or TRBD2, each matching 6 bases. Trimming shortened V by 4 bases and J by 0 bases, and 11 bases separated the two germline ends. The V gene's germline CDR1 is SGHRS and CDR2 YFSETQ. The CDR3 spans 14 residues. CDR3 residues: CASSQGGSSYEQYF. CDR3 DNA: TGCGCCAGCAGCCAAGGGGGGAGCTCCTACGAGCAGTACTTC.

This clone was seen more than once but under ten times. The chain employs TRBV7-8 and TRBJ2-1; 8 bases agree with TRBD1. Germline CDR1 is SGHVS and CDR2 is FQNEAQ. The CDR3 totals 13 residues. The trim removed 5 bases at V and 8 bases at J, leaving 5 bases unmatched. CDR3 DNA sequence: TGTGCCAGCAGCAGGACAGGGCACGATGAGCAGTTCTTC. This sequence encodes CASSRTGHDEQFF.

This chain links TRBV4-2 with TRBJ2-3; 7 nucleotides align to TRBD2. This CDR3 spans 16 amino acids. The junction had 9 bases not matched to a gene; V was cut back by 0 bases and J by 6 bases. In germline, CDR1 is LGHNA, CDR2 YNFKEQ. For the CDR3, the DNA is TGTGCCAGCAGCCAAGAGTGGGGGGGAACGGGTGATACGCAGTATTTT. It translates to CASSQEWGGTGDTQYF.

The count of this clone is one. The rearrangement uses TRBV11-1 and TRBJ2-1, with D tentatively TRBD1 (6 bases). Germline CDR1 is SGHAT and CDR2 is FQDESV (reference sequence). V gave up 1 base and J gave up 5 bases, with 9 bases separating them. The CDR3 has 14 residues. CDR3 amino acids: CASSLVNRDNEQFF. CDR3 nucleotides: TGTGCCAGCAGCTTAGTTAACAGGGACAATGAGCAGTTCTTC.

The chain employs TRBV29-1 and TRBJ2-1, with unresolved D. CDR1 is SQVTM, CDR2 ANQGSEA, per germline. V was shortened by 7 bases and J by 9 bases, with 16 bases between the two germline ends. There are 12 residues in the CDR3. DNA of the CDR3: TGCAGCGGCTATCGGCCAGTAGGTGAGCAGTTCTTC. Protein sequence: CSGYRPVGEQFF.

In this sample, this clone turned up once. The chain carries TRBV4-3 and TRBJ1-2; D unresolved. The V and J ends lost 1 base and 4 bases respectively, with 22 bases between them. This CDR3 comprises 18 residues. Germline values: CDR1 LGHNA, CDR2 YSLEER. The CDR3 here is CASSQVLPRGSSPYGYTF. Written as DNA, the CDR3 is TGCGCCAGCAGCCAAGTCCTTCCCCGCGGATCCTCTCCCTATGGCTACACCTTC.